What follows are 31 T cell receptor beta chains derived from one specimen sequenced in a study of cytomegalovirus exposure and HLA in healthy donors. The PCR had 60 Vbeta and 13 Jbeta primers. Sequenced by immunoSEQ multiplex PCR; TCRdb stores in-frame clones only, minus some. The repertoire holds 150,000 to 200,000 clones, with around 86% as singletons. Sequenced material: PBMCs. The receptor source for this set is a man in his forties in good health and CMV-seropositive.

V is TRBV10-3 and J is TRBJ2-7; D is perhaps TRBD2 (6 bases). CDR1 ENHRY and CDR2 SYGVKD come from the germline V gene. V was trimmed by 6 bases and J by 1 base, leaving 10 bases between them. The CDR3 spans 13 residues. The CDR3 nucleotides are TGTGCCATCAGCCGGGACTTGTCCTACGAGCAGTACTTC. It translates to CAISRDLSYEQYF.

The V and J genes are TRBV5-6 and TRBJ2-4; 7 nucleotides match TRBD1. Trimming cost V 4 bases and J 6 bases; bases outside gene matches: 7. This CDR3 contains 14 residues. From germline, CDR1 is SGHDT and CDR2 YYEEEE. The DNA of the CDR3 is TGTGCCAGCAGCACCGTTGGACAGGTAAACATTCAGTACTTC. Protein product: CASSTVGQVNIQYF.

CDR3: CASHRQRQETQYF. CDR3 nucleotide sequence: TGTGCCTCCCACCGACAGAGACAAGAGACCCAGTACTTC. This rearrangement joins TRBV6-5 to TRBJ2-5; perhaps TRBD1 as D (5 bases). The germline V gene has CDR1 MNHEY and CDR2 SVGAGI. With 11 bases removed from V and 2 bases from J, the gap between germline ends came to 15 bases. This CDR3 has 13 amino acids.

The CDR3 protein is CASSLGENTEAFF. Written as DNA, the CDR3 is TGTGCCAGCAGCCTAGGAGAGAACACTGAAGCTTTCTTT. The gene calls are TRBV5-4 and TRBJ1-1; D uncertain. Germline CDR1 is SGHNT and CDR2 is YYREEE (reference sequence). The V gene lost 4 bases and the J gene lost 1 base, with 8 bases spanning the gap. CDR3 length: 13 residues.

The V gene is TRBV19, the J gene TRBJ1-2; the D gene is possibly TRBD1 (5 bases). With 0 bases removed from V and 3 bases from J, the gap between germline ends came to 8 bases. The CDR3 sequence is 14 residues long. Germline V gene data show CDR1 as LNHDA and CDR2 as SQIVND (reference sequence). This CDR3 reads CASSIEEGHYGYTF. The CDR3 region has the DNA TGTGCCAGTAGTATAGAGGAGGGGCACTATGGCTACACCTTC.

This chain joins TRBV7-8 and TRBJ2-7, with 9 bases aligning to TRBD2. CDR1 is SGHVS, CDR2 FQNEAQ, per germline. This CDR3 contains 16 residues. Trimming took 3 bases from V and 0 from J; bases not matched to a gene: 6. For the CDR3, the DNA is TGTGCCAGCAGCTTGGGACTAGCAGAGAGCTCCTACGAGCAGTACTTC. Translating it yields CASSLGLAESSYEQYF.

The J gene is TRBJ2-1, the V gene TRBV7-2; 10 bases align to TRBD1. Trimming cost V 5 bases and J 8 bases; bases outside gene matches: 6. Per germline, CDR1 SGHTA and CDR2 FQGNSA. The CDR3 length is 14 residues. The CDR3 bases are TGTGCCAGCAGCAAAGGGACAGGGGACGATGAGCAGTTCTTC. This encodes CASSKGTGDDEQFF.

The V gene is TRBV5-1, the J gene TRBJ2-3, with TRBD1 as a possible D gene (5 bases). In germline, CDR1 is SGHRS, CDR2 YFSETQ. Trimming shortened V by 4 bases and J by 0 bases, and 15 bases separated the two germline ends. This CDR3 has 16 residues. CDR3 amino acids: CASSLIVGVSTDTQYF. As DNA, the CDR3 is TGCGCCAGCAGCCTTATTGTAGGGGTAAGCACAGATACGCAGTATTTT. Variable domain in full (rest from reference TRBV5-1 and TRBJ2-3): KAGVTQTPRYLIKTRGQQVTLSCSPISGHRSVSWYQQTPGQGLQFLFEYFSETQRNKGNFPGRFSGRQFSNSRSEMNVSTLELGDSALYLCASSLIVGVSTDTQYFGPGTRLTVL.

A few counts support this clone. V gene TRBV5-1 combines with J gene TRBJ2-1, with 7 bases that match TRBD2. The CDR3 extends over 13 amino acids. The germline V gene encodes CDR1 SGHRS and CDR2 YFSETQ. J gave up 6 bases and V 0 bases, and 0 bases lay outside the gene matches. The CDR3 DNA reads as TGCGCCAGCAGCTTGGCGGGGGGCAATGAGCAGTTCTTC. This codes for CASSLAGGNEQFF.

This clone was counted a single time. The CDR3 here is CASSQEGDGSYEQYF. Written as DNA, the CDR3 is TGTGCCAGCAGCCAAGAAGGGGATGGTAGCTACGAGCAGTACTTC. The rearrangement uses TRBV14 and TRBJ2-7; weak D call: TRBD1 (5 bases). V was cut by 0 bases and J by 3 bases, with 12 bases left in between. The CDR3 is made up of 15 amino acids. Germline CDR1 is SGHDN and CDR2 is FVKESK.

This rearrangement joins TRBV5-6 to TRBJ1-2; 8 bases agree with TRBD1. V gave up 4 bases and J gave up 3 bases; unmatched junction bases: 11. The CDR3 has 16 amino acids. Germline V gene data show CDR1 as SGHDT and CDR2 as YYEEEE. In nucleotides, the CDR3 is TGTGCCAGCAGCGCCCCCACTTTACAGGGGGACTATGGCTACACCTTC. It is translated as CASSAPTLQGDYGYTF.

This clone showed up just a few times. The gene calls are TRBV4-3 and TRBJ1-4; maybe TRBD1 (5 bases). This CDR3 comprises 14 residues. Germline values: CDR1 LGHNA, CDR2 YSLEER. The V end lost 4 bases, the J end lost 5 bases, and 11 bases lay between the germline ends. The CDR3: CASSLGDLNEKLFF. The DNA for the CDR3 is TGCGCCAGCAGCCTAGGGGATCTAAATGAAAAACTGTTTTTT.

This clone was detected only a few times. The chain has TRBV6-5 and TRBJ1-5, with a possible D match to TRBD1 (6 bases). Germline V CDR1 and CDR2: MNHEY, SVGAGI. Trimming took off 6 bases at V and 9 bases at J, with 15 bases between the two ends. The CDR3 loop spans 13 amino acids. The CDR3, as DNA: TGTGCCAGCAGGTACACAGGGAATGGGCCCCAGCATTTT. Protein product: CASRYTGNGPQHF.

This clone has a single count. The chain couples TRBV10-3 to TRBJ1-4; 7 bases align to TRBD1. The CDR3 contains 14 residues. The germline gives CDR1 ENHRY, CDR2 SYGVKD. Trimming cost V 10 bases and J 4 bases; bases outside gene matches: 9. The CDR3, as DNA: TGTGCCACCCAGGAGGGGGCCAATAATGAAAAACTGTTTTTT. Its translation is CATQEGANNEKLFF.

This clone was observed once. J is TRBJ2-3 and V is TRBV6-6, with D tentatively TRBD1 (6 bases). V lost 5 bases and J lost 0, with 12 bases in between. Germline loops: CDR1 MNHNY, CDR2 SVGAGI (reference sequence). CDR3 size: 15 residues. As DNA, the CDR3 is TGTGCCAGCAGTCTTCGGGACAAGAGCACAGATACGCAGTATTTT. It is translated as CASSLRDKSTDTQYF.

This clone was recorded a few times. The chain couples TRBV6-6 to TRBJ2-1, with a tentative D call TRBD2 (6 bases). Trimming left V 6 bases short and J 8 bases short, with 14 bases between. The CDR3 is made up of 13 amino acids. Germline V CDR1 and CDR2: MNHNY, SVGAGI (reference sequence). The chain's CDR3 is CASRRRAGDEQFF. The CDR3 nucleotides are TGTGCCAGCAGGAGGAGGGCTGGCGATGAGCAGTTCTTC.

This chain joins TRBV7-6 and TRBJ2-7; no reliable D call. V gave up 5 bases and J gave up 1 base, with 15 bases separating them. CDR1 and CDR2 (germline): SGHVS, FNYEAQ. This CDR3 is 15 amino acids long. Written as DNA, the CDR3 is TGTGCCAGCAGCGCTAATTCTGGGCAGTCCTACGAGCAGTACTTC. As protein: CASSANSGQSYEQYF. The complete variable domain, with remaining parts taken from reference TRBV7-6 and TRBJ2-7, reads GAGVSQSPRYKVTKRGQDVALRCDPISGHVSLYWYRQALGQGPEFLTYFNYEAQQDKSGLPNDRFSAERPEGSISTLTIQRTEQRDSAMYRCASSANSGQSYEQYFGPGTRLTVT.

The gene calls are TRBV10-2 and TRBJ1-2, with D tentatively TRBD1 (6 bases). This CDR3 comprises 16 residues. Trimming took off 0 bases at V and 1 base at J, with 12 bases between the two ends. Germline CDR1 reads WSHSY; CDR2 reads SAAADI. DNA for the CDR3: TGCGCCAGCAGTGAGTCCGGGGGGCTGGGTAACTATGGCTACACCTTC. Translating gives CASSESGGLGNYGYTF.

The rearrangement uses TRBV7-2 and TRBJ1-1, with D possibly matching TRBD1 (5 bases). The CDR3 runs to 14 residues. Trimming pared 4 bases from V and 1 base from J, leaving 10 bases between. Germline V gene sequence: CDR1 SGHTA, CDR2 FQGNSA. Written as DNA, the CDR3 is TGTGCCAGCAGCTCCCGGGGGGGGAACACTGAAGCTTTCTTT. It codes for CASSSRGGNTEAFF. The full variable domain, its missing parts supplied by reference TRBV7-2 and TRBJ1-1, is GAGVSQSPSNKVTEKGKDVELRCDPISGHTALYWYRQSLGQGLEFLIYFQGNSAPDKSGLPSDRFSAERTGGSVSTLTIQRTQQEDSAVYLCASSSRGGNTEAFFGQGTRLTVV.

The chain is built from TRBV7-9 and TRBJ2-2; TRBD2 agrees at 8 bases. Germline CDR1 reads SEHNR; CDR2 reads FQNEAQ (reference sequence). This CDR3 comprises 12 residues. The CDR3 coding sequence is TGTTCCGGGCGGGAGGACGGCGGGGAGCTGTTTTTT. Protein: CSGREDGGELFF.

The chain carries TRBV18 and TRBJ2-5, with D perhaps TRBD2 (6 bases). Deletions cut 5 bases from V and 4 bases from J, with 14 bases between. The CDR3 spans 14 residues. Germline V gene data show CDR1 as KGHSH and CDR2 as LQKENI. CDR3 loop: CASSTGELGETQYF. The CDR3 DNA sequence: TGTGCCAGCTCAACGGGGGAACTGGGAGAGACCCAGTACTTC.

V and J are TRBV4-2 and TRBJ1-2; D not certain. Germline values: CDR1 LGHNA, CDR2 YNFKEQ. The CDR3 is 16 residues long. V lost 0 bases to trimming and J lost 3 bases, with 14 bases between them. The CDR3 nucleotides are TGTGCCAGCAGCCAAGATTCCGAGACTCATTACTATGGCTACACCTTC. Translating gives CASSQDSETHYYGYTF.

This chain connects TRBV6-4 to TRBJ2-7; tentative D call: TRBD1 (8 bases). Trimming left V 3 bases short and J 3 bases short, with 15 bases between. Germline CDR1 and CDR2: MRHNA and SNTAGT. This CDR3 has 15 amino acids. The CDR3 sequence is CASSDGQGGDYEQYF. CDR3 DNA sequence: TGTGCCAGCAGTGATGGACAGGGAGGGGACTACGAGCAGTACTTC.

This rearrangement joins TRBV7-9 to TRBJ1-4; 8 nucleotides agree with TRBD1. V shed 3 bases, J shed 2 bases, and the junction held 11 bases outside the gene matches. This CDR3 comprises 18 residues. CDR1 SEHNR and CDR2 FQNEAQ come from the germline V gene (reference sequence). CDR3 protein: CASSFPRRGQFTNEKLFF. In DNA form, the CDR3 reads TGTGCCAGCAGCTTCCCTCGCAGGGGGCAGTTTACTAATGAAAAACTGTTTTTT.

CDR3 bases: TGTGCCAGTAACCCACACCAGGGCCCGAACACTGAAGCTTTCTTT. It is translated as CASNPHQGPNTEAFF. This chain joins TRBV19 and TRBJ1-1, with D possibly matching TRBD1 (5 bases). CDR1 LNHDA and CDR2 SQIVND come from the germline V gene (reference sequence). The CDR3 runs to 15 residues. V was pared by 7 bases and J by 1 base, with 16 bases between.

The chain recombines TRBV7-2 with TRBJ1-2; 7 nucleotides align to TRBD1. The CDR3 extends over 15 amino acids. V dropped 3 bases and J dropped 3; count of bases not matched to a gene: 7. Germline lookup yields CDR1 SGHTA and CDR2 FQGNSA. The CDR3 protein is CASSLYRGSHYGYTF. The CDR3 nucleotides are TGTGCCAGCAGCTTGTACAGGGGCAGTCACTATGGCTACACCTTC.

This clone has a handful of counts. The V call is TRBV19, the J call TRBJ1-5; 9 bases agree with TRBD1. This CDR3 is 17 amino acids long. CDR1 LNHDA and CDR2 SQIVND come from the germline V gene (reference sequence). The V and J ends lost 3 bases and 0 bases, in that order; junction bases with no gene match: 6. CDR3: CASSIGQGRISNQPQHF. The CDR3 nucleotides read TGTGCCAGTAGTATCGGACAGGGGAGAATTAGCAATCAGCCCCAGCATTTT.

This rearrangement joins TRBV19 to TRBJ2-1, with 9 bases matching TRBD2. The CDR3 length is 15 residues. V lost 3 bases and J lost 7; bases outside the gene matches: 7. Germline V CDR1 and CDR2: LNHDA, SQIVND (reference sequence). The DNA of the CDR3 is TGTGCCAGTAGTATTTCAGCGGGGGGCTGGAATGAGCAGTTCTTC. Amino acid sequence: CASSISAGGWNEQFF.

CDR3 sequence (DNA): TGTGCCAGCAGCTTGACAGGGGGACTCGGCACAGATACGCAGTATTTT. This translates into CASSLTGGLGTDTQYF. The chain recombines TRBV5-6 with TRBJ2-3, with 8 bases matching TRBD1. CDR1 and CDR2 from the germline V gene are SGHDT and YYEEEE. The junction had 5 bases not matched to a gene; V was cut back by 1 base and J by 1 base. The CDR3 spans 16 residues.

The chain recombines TRBV7-6 with TRBJ2-7; 9 bases align to TRBD1. V dropped 4 bases and J dropped 6; count of bases not matched to a gene: 13. The CDR3 runs to 16 residues. Germline CDR1 and CDR2: SGHVS and FNYEAQ. The CDR3 region has the DNA TGTGCCAGCAGCTCTCGGGCCGGACAGGGGCTTTTCGAGCAGTACTTC. Encoded protein: CASSSRAGQGLFEQYF.

The chain links TRBV5-4 to TRBJ2-5, with 9 bases that match TRBD2. The V gene's germline CDR1 is SGHNT and CDR2 YYREEE (reference sequence). Trimming removed 0 bases from V and 5 bases from J; junction bases left unmatched: 11. The CDR3 loop spans 17 amino acids. The CDR3 DNA reads as TGTGCCAGCAGCTTGGTATCGTCGCGGGGGGGAGGGGAGACCCAGTACTTC. Protein product: CASSLVSSRGGGETQYF.